This entry is about one T cell receptor (beta chain). This record comes from a study of follicular helper T cells after annual influenza vaccination. Germline V lookup: CDR1 SGHNT, CDR2 YENEEA. J lost 2 bases, V lost 5 bases, and 6 bases had no gene match. The CDR3 is 15 amino acids. Time point reported: 2014-2015 season, 7 days after vaccination. The data were produced by immunoSEQ multiplex PCR, yet TCRdb's version contains in-frame clones alone and is incomplete. Among roughly 15,000 clones listed, approximately 84% were seen once. The chain uses TRBV11-3 and TRBJ2-3; 8 bases fit TRBD1. The material sequenced was CXCR5+ CD38- circulating T follicular helper cells from blood, taken 7 days after influenza vaccination. Subset defined: circulating Tfh, non-naive CD4+CXCR5+PD-1+ (ICOS+CD38+ or ICOS-CD38-). This receptor was obtained from an adult who received the influenza vaccine. The CDR3 reads CASSTDRDPTDTQYF. The CDR3 DNA reads TGTGCCAGCAGCACGGACAGGGATCCCACAGATACGCAGTATTTT.